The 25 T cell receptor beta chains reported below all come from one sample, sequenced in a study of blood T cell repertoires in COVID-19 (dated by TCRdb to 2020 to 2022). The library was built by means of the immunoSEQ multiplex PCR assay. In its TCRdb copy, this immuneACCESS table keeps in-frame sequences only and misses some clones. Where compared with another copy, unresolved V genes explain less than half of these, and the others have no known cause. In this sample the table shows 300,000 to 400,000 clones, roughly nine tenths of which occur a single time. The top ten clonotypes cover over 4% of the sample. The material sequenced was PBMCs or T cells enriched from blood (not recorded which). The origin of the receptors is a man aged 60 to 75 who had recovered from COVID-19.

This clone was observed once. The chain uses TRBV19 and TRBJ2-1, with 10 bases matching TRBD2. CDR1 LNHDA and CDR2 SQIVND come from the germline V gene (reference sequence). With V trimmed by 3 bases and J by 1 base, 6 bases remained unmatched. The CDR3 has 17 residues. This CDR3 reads CASSMGASGRSYNEQFF. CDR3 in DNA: TGTGCCAGTAGTATGGGGGCTAGCGGGAGATCCTACAATGAGCAGTTCTTC.

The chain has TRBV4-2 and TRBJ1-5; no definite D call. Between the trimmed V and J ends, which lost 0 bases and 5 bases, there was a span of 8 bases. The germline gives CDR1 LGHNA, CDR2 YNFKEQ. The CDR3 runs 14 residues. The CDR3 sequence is CASSQDRGDQPQHF. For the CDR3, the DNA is TGTGCCAGCAGCCAAGATCGCGGGGATCAGCCCCAGCATTTT.

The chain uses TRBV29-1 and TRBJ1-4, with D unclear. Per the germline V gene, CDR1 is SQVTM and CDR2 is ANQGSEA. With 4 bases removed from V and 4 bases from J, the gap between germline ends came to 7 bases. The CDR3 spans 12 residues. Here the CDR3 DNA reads TGCAGCGTTGCCCTCTATAATGAAAAACTGTTTTTT. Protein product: CSVALYNEKLFF.

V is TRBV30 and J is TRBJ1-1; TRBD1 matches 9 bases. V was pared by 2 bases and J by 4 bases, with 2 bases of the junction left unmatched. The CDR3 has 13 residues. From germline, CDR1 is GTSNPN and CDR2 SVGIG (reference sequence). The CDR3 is CAWSTTGGTEAFF. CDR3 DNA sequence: TGTGCCTGGAGTACGACAGGGGGCACTGAAGCTTTCTTT. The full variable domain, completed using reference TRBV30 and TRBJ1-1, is SQTIHQWPATLVQPVGSPLSLECTVEGTSNPNLYWYRQAAGRGLQLLFYSVGIGQISSEVPQNLSASRPQDRQFILSSKKLLLSDSGFYLCAWSTTGGTEAFFGQGTRLTVV.

Here the CDR3 DNA reads TGTGCCAGCTCACCCGGACAGGAATATACGCAGTATTTT. Its translation is CASSPGQEYTQYF. This chain connects TRBV18 to TRBJ2-3; 7 bases map to TRBD1. Looked up from germline, CDR1 is KGHSH and CDR2 is LQKENI. The V segment lost 3 bases and the J segment 7 bases; nucleotides outside the gene matches: 4. This CDR3 contains 13 residues. The whole variable domain, filled in from reference TRBV18 and TRBJ2-3, reads NAGVMQNPRHLVRRRGQEARLRCSPMKGHSHVYWYRQLPEEGLKFMVYLQKENIIDESGMPKERFSAEFPKEGPSILRIQQVVRGDSAAYFCASSPGQEYTQYFGPGTRLTVL.

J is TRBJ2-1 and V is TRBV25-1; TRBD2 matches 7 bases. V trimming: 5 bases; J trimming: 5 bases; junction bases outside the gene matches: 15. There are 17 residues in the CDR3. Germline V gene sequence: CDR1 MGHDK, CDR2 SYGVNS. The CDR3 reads CASSPPRAGAGNNEQFF. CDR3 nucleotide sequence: TGTGCCAGCAGTCCCCCCAGGGCGGGAGCGGGGAACAATGAGCAGTTCTTC.

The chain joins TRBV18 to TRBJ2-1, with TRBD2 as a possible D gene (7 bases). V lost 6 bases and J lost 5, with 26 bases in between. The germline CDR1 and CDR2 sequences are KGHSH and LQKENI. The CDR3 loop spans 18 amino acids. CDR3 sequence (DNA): TGTGCCAGCTCGCCCACAGGGCGCATGGCGGGAGAGGACAATGAGCAGTTCTTC. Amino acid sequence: CASSPTGRMAGEDNEQFF. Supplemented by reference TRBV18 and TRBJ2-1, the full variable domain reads NAGVMQNPRHLVRRRGQEARLRCSPMKGHSHVYWYRQLPEEGLKFMVYLQKENIIDESGMPKERFSAEFPKEGPSILRIQQVVRGDSAAYFCASSPTGRMAGEDNEQFFGPGTRLTVL.

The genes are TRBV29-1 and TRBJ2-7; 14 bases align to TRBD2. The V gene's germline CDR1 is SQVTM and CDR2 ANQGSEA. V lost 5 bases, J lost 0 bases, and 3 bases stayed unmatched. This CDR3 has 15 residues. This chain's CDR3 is CSVWTSGRSSYEQYF. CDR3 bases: TGCAGCGTTTGGACTAGCGGGAGGAGCTCCTACGAGCAGTACTTC.

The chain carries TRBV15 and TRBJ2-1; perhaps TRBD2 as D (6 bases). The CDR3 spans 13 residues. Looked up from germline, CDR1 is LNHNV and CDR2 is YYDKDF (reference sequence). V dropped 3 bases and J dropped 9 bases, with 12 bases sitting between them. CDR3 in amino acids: CATSSSLGGEQFF. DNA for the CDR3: TGTGCCACCAGCAGCAGCCTCGGGGGTGAGCAGTTCTTC.

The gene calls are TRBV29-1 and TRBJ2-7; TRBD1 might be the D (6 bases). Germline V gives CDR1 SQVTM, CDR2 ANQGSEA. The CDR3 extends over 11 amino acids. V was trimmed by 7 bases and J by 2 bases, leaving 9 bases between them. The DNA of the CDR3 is TGCAGCGGCCGGGACACCTACGAGCAGTACTTC. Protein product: CSGRDTYEQYF.

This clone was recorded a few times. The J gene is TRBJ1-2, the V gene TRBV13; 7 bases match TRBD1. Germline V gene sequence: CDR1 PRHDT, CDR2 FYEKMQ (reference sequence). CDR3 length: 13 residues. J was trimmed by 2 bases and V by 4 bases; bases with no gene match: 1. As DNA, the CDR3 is TGTGCCAGCAGCTCGACAGGGAACTATGGCTACACCTTC. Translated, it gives CASSSTGNYGYTF.

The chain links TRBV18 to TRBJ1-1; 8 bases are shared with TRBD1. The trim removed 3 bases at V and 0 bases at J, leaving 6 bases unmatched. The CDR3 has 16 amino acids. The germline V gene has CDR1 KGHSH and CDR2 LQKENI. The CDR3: CASSPRTGRVNTEAFF. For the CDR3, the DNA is TGTGCCAGCTCACCGCGGACAGGGAGGGTGAACACTGAAGCTTTCTTT.

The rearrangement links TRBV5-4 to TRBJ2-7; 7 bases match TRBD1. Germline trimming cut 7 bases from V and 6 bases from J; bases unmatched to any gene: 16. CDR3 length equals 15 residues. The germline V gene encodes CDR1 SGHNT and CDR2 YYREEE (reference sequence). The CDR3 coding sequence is TGTGCCAGCGCCCTTCAGGGGACAGTGGTTGGCGAGCAGTACTTC. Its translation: CASALQGTVVGEQYF.

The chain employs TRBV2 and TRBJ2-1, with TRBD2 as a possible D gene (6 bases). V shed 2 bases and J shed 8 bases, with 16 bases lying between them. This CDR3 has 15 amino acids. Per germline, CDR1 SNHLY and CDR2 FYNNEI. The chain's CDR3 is CASSEIPGAADEQFF. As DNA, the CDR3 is TGTGCCAGCAGTGAAATTCCGGGAGCGGCCGATGAGCAGTTCTTC.

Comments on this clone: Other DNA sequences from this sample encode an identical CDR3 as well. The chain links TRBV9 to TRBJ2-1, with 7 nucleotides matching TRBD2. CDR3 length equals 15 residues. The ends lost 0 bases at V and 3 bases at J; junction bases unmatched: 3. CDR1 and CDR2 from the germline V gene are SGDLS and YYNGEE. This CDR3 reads CASSVAGGIYNEQFF. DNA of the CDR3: TGTGCCAGCAGCGTAGCGGGAGGCATCTACAATGAGCAGTTCTTC.

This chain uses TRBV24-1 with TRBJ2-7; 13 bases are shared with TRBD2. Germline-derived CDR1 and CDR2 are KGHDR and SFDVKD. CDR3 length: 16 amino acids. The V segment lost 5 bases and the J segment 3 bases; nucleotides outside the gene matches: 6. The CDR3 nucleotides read TGTGCCACCAGTGGTACTAGCGGGAGGGCCCTCTACGAGCAGTACTTC. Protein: CATSGTSGRALYEQYF.

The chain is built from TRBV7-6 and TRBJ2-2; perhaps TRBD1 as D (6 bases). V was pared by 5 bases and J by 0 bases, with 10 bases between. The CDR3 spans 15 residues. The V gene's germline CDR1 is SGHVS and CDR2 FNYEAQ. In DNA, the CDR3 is TGTGCCAGCAGCCGACAGGCTACGAACACCGGGGAGCTGTTTTTT. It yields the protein CASSRQATNTGELFF.

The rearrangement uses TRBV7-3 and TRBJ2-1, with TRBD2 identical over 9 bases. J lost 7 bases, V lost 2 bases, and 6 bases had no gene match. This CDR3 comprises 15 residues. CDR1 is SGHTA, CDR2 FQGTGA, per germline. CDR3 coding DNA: TGTGCCAGCAGCTTAGCTAGCGGGATTAGTAATGAGCAGTTCTTC. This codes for CASSLASGISNEQFF.

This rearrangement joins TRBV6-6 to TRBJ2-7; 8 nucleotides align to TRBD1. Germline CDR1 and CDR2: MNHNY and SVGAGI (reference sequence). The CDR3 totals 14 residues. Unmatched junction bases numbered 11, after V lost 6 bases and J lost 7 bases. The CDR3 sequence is CASRSTGQGWEQYF. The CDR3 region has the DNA TGTGCCAGCAGGAGCACCGGACAGGGTTGGGAGCAGTACTTC.

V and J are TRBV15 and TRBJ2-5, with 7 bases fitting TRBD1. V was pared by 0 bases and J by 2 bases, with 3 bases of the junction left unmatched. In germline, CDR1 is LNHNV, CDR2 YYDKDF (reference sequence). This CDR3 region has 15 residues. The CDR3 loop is CATSRDLGQQETQYF. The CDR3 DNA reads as TGTGCCACCAGCAGAGATCTGGGACAGCAAGAGACCCAGTACTTC.

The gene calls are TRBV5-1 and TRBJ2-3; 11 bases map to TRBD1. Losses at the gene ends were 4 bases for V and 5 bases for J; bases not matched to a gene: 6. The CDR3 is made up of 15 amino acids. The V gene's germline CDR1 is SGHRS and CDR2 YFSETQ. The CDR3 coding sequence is TGCGCCAGCAGCCTCGGGACAGGGGGGCGAGATACGCAGTATTTT. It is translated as CASSLGTGGRDTQYF.

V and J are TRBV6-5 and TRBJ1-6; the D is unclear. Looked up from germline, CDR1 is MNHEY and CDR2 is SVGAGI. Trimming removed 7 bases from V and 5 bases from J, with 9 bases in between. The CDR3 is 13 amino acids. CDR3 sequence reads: CASNYFHNSPLHF. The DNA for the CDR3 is TGTGCCAGCAACTATTTCCATAATTCACCCCTCCACTTT.

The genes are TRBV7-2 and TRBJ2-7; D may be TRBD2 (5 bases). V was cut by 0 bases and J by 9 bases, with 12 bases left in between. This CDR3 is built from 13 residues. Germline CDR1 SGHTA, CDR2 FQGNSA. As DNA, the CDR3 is TGTGCCAGCAGCTTAGCAGGAGAGGGTAGGCAGTACTTC. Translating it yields CASSLAGEGRQYF.

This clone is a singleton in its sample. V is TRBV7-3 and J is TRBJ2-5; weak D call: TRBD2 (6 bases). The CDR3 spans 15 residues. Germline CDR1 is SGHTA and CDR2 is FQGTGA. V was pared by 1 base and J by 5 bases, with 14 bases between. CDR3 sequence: CASSLKGWGEETQYF. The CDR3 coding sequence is TGTGCCAGCAGCTTAAAAGGCTGGGGGGAGGAGACCCAGTACTTC. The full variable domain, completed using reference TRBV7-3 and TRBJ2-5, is GAGVSQTPSNKVTEKGKYVELRCDPISGHTALYWYRQSLGQGPEFLIYFQGTGAADDSGLPNDRFFAVRPEGSVSTLKIQRTERGDSAVYLCASSLKGWGEETQYFGPGTRLLVL.

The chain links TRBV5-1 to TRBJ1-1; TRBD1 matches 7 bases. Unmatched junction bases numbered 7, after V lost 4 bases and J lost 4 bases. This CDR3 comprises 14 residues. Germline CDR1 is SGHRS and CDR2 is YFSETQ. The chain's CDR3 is CASSPGQTGTEAFF. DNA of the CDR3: TGCGCCAGCAGCCCGGGACAGACGGGCACTGAAGCTTTCTTT.